Below are 8 T cell receptor beta chains sequenced from a single sample in a study of cytomegalovirus exposure and HLA in healthy donors. This PCR relied on a set of 60 Vbeta primers and 13 Jbeta primers. Sequencing used immunoSEQ multiplex PCR; TCRdb keeps in-frame clones, though not all of them. Found here are approximately 84,000 clones, around 80% of them singletons; the top ten hold 2% to 3%. The sample comprised PBMCs. All receptors derive from a male donor in good health and CMV-seropositive.

The V gene is TRBV30, the J gene TRBJ2-7; 9 bases are shared with TRBD1. The germline V gene has CDR1 GTSNPN and CDR2 SVGIG (reference sequence). V shed 4 bases, J shed 4 bases, and the junction held 17 bases outside the gene matches. CDR3 size: 17 residues. CDR3 sequence: CAWTRAPGQGVGYEQYF. For the CDR3, the DNA is TGTGCCTGGACCAGAGCCCCGGGACAGGGAGTGGGGTACGAGCAGTACTTC.

This chain connects TRBV13 to TRBJ2-3; D is unclear. V gave up 5 bases and J gave up 7 bases, with 13 bases separating them. The CDR3 runs 13 residues. Germline-derived CDR1 and CDR2 are PRHDT and FYEKMQ (reference sequence). The CDR3, as DNA: TGTGCCAGCAGCCCATACTTACCTAATACGCAGTATTTT. It encodes CASSPYLPNTQYF. The full variable domain, its missing parts supplied by reference TRBV13 and TRBJ2-3, is AAGVIQSPRHLIKEKRETATLKCYPIPRHDTVYWYQQGPGQDPQFLISFYEKMQSDKGSIPDRFSAQQFSDYHSELNMSSLELGDSALYFCASSPYLPNTQYFGPGTRLTVL.

The chain links TRBV7-6 to TRBJ2-5, with 8 bases that match TRBD2. Germline V lookup: CDR1 SGHVS, CDR2 FNYEAQ. The trim removed 2 bases at V and 2 bases at J, leaving 10 bases unmatched. This CDR3 is built from 17 residues. CDR3 region: CASSLISGRGGQETQYF. In DNA, the CDR3 is TGTGCCAGCAGCTTAATCAGCGGGAGAGGAGGGCAAGAGACCCAGTACTTC.

Comments on this clone: An end of the junction differs from the germline gene, which may be a read error. The DNA for the CDR3 is TGTGCCAGCAATGAAGGGGGACAGTCAATTCCGCAGTATTTT. It yields the protein CASNEGGQSIPQYF. This rearrangement joins TRBV2 to TRBJ2-3; 7 bases are a match to TRBD1. CDR1 and CDR2 from the germline V gene are SNHLY and FYNNEI. This CDR3 spans 14 amino acids. The whole variable domain, remainder taken from reference TRBV2 and TRBJ2-3, is EPEVTQTPSHQVTQMGQEVILRCVPISNHLYFYWYRQILGQKVEFLVSFYNNEISEKSEIFDDQFSVERPDGSNFTLKIRSTKLEDSAMYFCASNEGGQSIPQYFGPGTRLTVL.

The chain uses TRBV6-1 and TRBJ1-2; D not certain. Germline-derived CDR1 and CDR2 are MNHNS and SASEGT. The V end lost 3 bases, the J end lost 2 bases, and 13 bases lay between the germline ends. CDR3 size: 15 residues. As DNA, the CDR3 is TGTGCCAGCAGTGACATTCCGGGAATCAACTATGGCTACACCTTC. Protein sequence: CASSDIPGINYGYTF.

The chain links TRBV28 to TRBJ2-7, with TRBD1 identical over 8 bases. Germline V gene data show CDR1 as MDHEN and CDR2 as SYDVKM. Trimming cost V 5 bases and J 5 bases; bases outside gene matches: 8. This CDR3 has 14 amino acids. The CDR3 region is CASSPRTGTHEQYF. CDR3 DNA sequence: TGTGCCAGCAGTCCCCGGACAGGGACCCACGAGCAGTACTTC.

This sequence joins TRBV29-1 and TRBJ2-3; 9 nucleotides match TRBD1. CDR3 length equals 15 residues. Germline trimming cut 6 bases from V and 3 bases from J; bases unmatched to any gene: 10. CDR1 is SQVTM, CDR2 ANQGSEA, per germline. In DNA, the CDR3 is TGCAGCGTCGAACCGGGACAGGGATGGACAGATACGCAGTATTTT. Protein product: CSVEPGQGWTDTQYF.

The table lists this clone with a few counts. This chain uses TRBV7-2 with TRBJ2-3; 9 bases fit TRBD2. With 1 base clipped from V and 1 base from J, the junction kept 6 bases outside the gene matches. Per germline, CDR1 SGHTA and CDR2 FQGNSA. This CDR3 region has 17 residues. The CDR3 DNA follows: TGTGCCAGCAGCTTAGAGAAGCTAGCGGGACGCACAGATACGCAGTATTTT. Translated: CASSLEKLAGRTDTQYF.